The 23 T cell receptor beta chains below all came from one sample that was sequenced in a study of blood T cell repertoires in COVID-19. The protocol was immunoSEQ multiplex PCR, while the TCRdb copy is restricted to in-frame clones and leaves out a portion. The table includes some 180,000 clones, around 85% detected once. Sequencing input: PBMCs or T cells enriched from blood (not recorded which). All receptors come from a man aged 40-49 years who had recovered from COVID-19.

The V gene is TRBV27, the J gene TRBJ2-1; 10 bases are a match to TRBD1. The CDR3 is 13 amino acids. J lost 10 bases, V lost 7 bases, and 7 bases had no gene match. Germline V gene sequence: CDR1 MNHEY, CDR2 SMNVEV (reference sequence). Written as DNA, the CDR3 is TGTGCCAGCAATCGACAGGGGGCGTCCGAGCAGTTCTTC. Amino acids: CASNRQGASEQFF.

This clone was seen only once. This sequence joins TRBV27 and TRBJ2-7, with 9 bases identical to TRBD2. Germline V lookup: CDR1 MNHEY, CDR2 SMNVEV (reference sequence). The CDR3 covers 14 residues. Unmatched junction bases numbered 8, after V lost 6 bases and J lost 5 bases. CDR3 residues: CASSSGLAKNEQYF. The CDR3 nucleotides read TGTGCCAGCAGCTCCGGACTAGCGAAGAACGAGCAGTACTTC.

The chain couples TRBV11-2 to TRBJ2-3; D perhaps matches TRBD1 (6 bases). The germline V gene has CDR1 SGHAT and CDR2 FQNNGV. Trimming removed 5 bases from V and 0 bases from J, with 18 bases in between. There are 17 residues in the CDR3. CDR3 sequence reads: CASSRLGAVPSTDTQYF. The CDR3 DNA follows: TGTGCCAGCAGCCGACTGGGGGCTGTCCCTAGCACAGATACGCAGTATTTT.

This clone is deemed medium-sized. This chain joins TRBV6-4 and TRBJ1-6, with D unclear. Germline V gene sequence: CDR1 MRHNA, CDR2 SNTAGT. V lost 4 bases, J lost 5 bases, and 9 bases lay in between. This CDR3 contains 14 residues. CDR3 in amino acids: CASSVEANNSPLHF. The CDR3 nucleotides are TGTGCCAGCAGTGTGGAGGCGAATAATTCACCCCTCCACTTT.

This clone occurred a few times. J is TRBJ1-1 and V is TRBV5-5, with 8 nucleotides matching TRBD1. Germline values: CDR1 SGHKS, CDR2 YYEKEE (reference sequence). The CDR3 has 13 residues. Unmatched junction bases numbered 9, after V lost 3 bases and J lost 11 bases. DNA for the CDR3: TGTGCCAGCAGCTGGGAACTGACAGGGGTGGCTTTCTTT. It translates to CASSWELTGVAFF.

The chain uses TRBV7-6 and TRBJ1-6; TRBD1 might be the D (6 bases). Germline CDR1 SGHVS, CDR2 FNYEAQ. The CDR3 length is 16 residues. Trimming left V 5 bases short and J 7 bases short, with 18 bases between. The CDR3 loop reads CASSLGGQGRNSPLHF. CDR3 DNA sequence: TGTGCCAGCAGCCTAGGGGGTCAGGGGCGGAATTCACCCCTCCACTTT.

The rearrangement links TRBV5-1 to TRBJ1-4; D might be TRBD1 (5 bases). The ends were cut back, 0 bases at V and 4 bases at J, with 10 bases in the middle. CDR1 is SGHRS, CDR2 YFSETQ, per germline. The CDR3 loop spans 15 amino acids. CDR3 sequence: CASSLAQGGNEKLFF. CDR3 in DNA: TGCGCCAGCAGCTTGGCCCAGGGAGGTAATGAAAAACTGTTTTTT.

The chain carries TRBV19 and TRBJ1-4; weak D call: TRBD1 (6 bases). Trimming cost V 1 base and J 2 bases, with 17 bases left between them. The germline V gene encodes CDR1 LNHDA and CDR2 SQIVND (reference sequence). CDR3 length: 18 amino acids. The CDR3 DNA is TGTGCCAGTAGTATAGGAGGTTGGGGGCGGACCACTAATGAAAAACTGTTTTTT. This codes for CASSIGGWGRTTNEKLFF. Combining the CDR3 with reference TRBV19 and TRBJ1-4 gives the whole variable domain DGGITQSPKYLFRKEGQNVTLSCEQNLNHDAMYWYRQDPGQGLRLIYYSQIVNDFQKGDIAEGYSVSREKKESFPLTVTSAQKNPTAFYLCASSIGGWGRTTNEKLFFGSGTQLSVL.

V gene TRBV6-2 or TRBV6-3 combines with J gene TRBJ2-7; TRBD1 matches 7 bases. After removal of 5 bases from V and 2 bases from J, the junction contained 9 bases not matched to a gene. This CDR3 contains 15 residues. The germline V gene has CDR1 MNHEY and CDR2 SVGEGT. CDR3 in amino acids: CASSLLPGQTYEQYF. As DNA, the CDR3 is TGTGCCAGCAGTCTTCTCCCGGGACAGACCTACGAGCAGTACTTC.

The V and J genes are TRBV24-1 and TRBJ2-7, with a tentative D call TRBD2 (5 bases). This CDR3 region has 13 residues. Per the germline V gene, CDR1 is KGHDR and CDR2 is SFDVKD. Trimming shortened V by 2 bases and J by 7 bases, and 11 bases separated the two germline ends. CDR3 sequence (DNA): TGTGCCACCAGTGATTCGAGGGTGCGGGAGCAGTACTTC. Its protein is CATSDSRVREQYF.

The V and J genes are TRBV7-9 and TRBJ1-2; D is perhaps TRBD1 (5 bases). Germline assignment: CDR1 SEHNR and CDR2 FQNEAQ (reference sequence). The V gene lost 6 bases and the J gene lost 2 bases, with 13 bases spanning the gap. The CDR3 length is 14 residues. This chain's CDR3 is CASRAGNTNYGYTF. CDR3 coding DNA: TGTGCCAGCAGGGCAGGGAATACGAACTATGGCTACACCTTC. The full variable domain, rest sourced from reference TRBV7-9 and TRBJ1-2, is DTGVSQNPRHKITKRGQNVTFRCDPISEHNRLYWYRQTLGQGPEFLTYFQNEAQLEKSRLLSDRFSAERPKGSFSTLEIQRTEQGDSAMYLCASRAGNTNYGYTFGSGTRLTVV.

The chain couples TRBV6-6 to TRBJ1-5; D gene ambiguous. The CDR3 has 13 amino acids. V was trimmed by 7 bases and J by 2 bases, leaving 9 bases between them. Germline V lookup: CDR1 MNHNY, CDR2 SVGAGI (reference sequence). This chain's CDR3 is CASKEQGNQPQHF. CDR3 sequence (DNA): TGTGCCAGCAAAGAACAAGGCAATCAGCCCCAGCATTTT.

Only a few counts were recorded for this clone. The chain joins TRBV7-9 to TRBJ2-7; no clear D gene. CDR1 is SEHNR and CDR2 is FQNEAQ in the germline V gene (reference sequence). CDR3 length equals 12 residues. The V end was cut by 4 bases, the J end by 0 bases, with 4 bases between. CDR3 protein: CASSSRSYEQYF. The CDR3 coding sequence is TGTGCCAGCAGCTCCCGCTCCTACGAGCAGTACTTC.

The gene calls are TRBV11-2 and TRBJ2-6; D might be TRBD2 (5 bases). The CDR3 consists of 14 residues. V lost 7 bases and J lost 2, with 9 bases in between. In germline, CDR1 is SGHAT, CDR2 FQNNGV. The CDR3 spells CASTRGAGANVLTF. CDR3 DNA sequence: TGTGCCAGCACCCGGGGAGCTGGGGCCAACGTCCTGACTTTC.

This chain uses TRBV13 with TRBJ2-3; TRBD2 matches at 10 bases. Germline V gene sequence: CDR1 PRHDT, CDR2 FYEKMQ (reference sequence). V dropped 10 bases and J dropped 3; count of bases not matched to a gene: 4. The CDR3 sequence is 13 residues long. CDR3 DNA: TGTGCCACCTCTAGCGGGAGAACAGATACGCAGTATTTT. Residues: CATSSGRTDTQYF. Complete variable domain (other parts from reference TRBV13 and TRBJ2-3): AAGVIQSPRHLIKEKRETATLKCYPIPRHDTVYWYQQGPGQDPQFLISFYEKMQSDKGSIPDRFSAQQFSDYHSELNMSSLELGDSALYFCATSSGRTDTQYFGPGTRLTVL.

The chain has TRBV5-1 and TRBJ2-7, with D maybe TRBD1 (5 bases). V shed 3 bases and J shed 5 bases, with 9 bases lying between them. The CDR3 has 12 amino acids. The germline V gene has CDR1 SGHRS and CDR2 YFSETQ. In DNA form, the CDR3 reads TGCGCCAGCAGCTCCCAGGGTCACGAGCAGTACTTC. Translated: CASSSQGHEQYF.

The rearrangement uses TRBV19 and TRBJ1-2; D uncertain. Germline CDR1 and CDR2: LNHDA and SQIVND (reference sequence). The CDR3 has 13 amino acids. The V end was cut by 2 bases, the J end by 3 bases, with 7 bases between. CDR3 nucleotide sequence: TGTGCCAGTAGTATACCGCCGGACTATGGCTACACCTTC. Amino acid sequence: CASSIPPDYGYTF. Variable domain in full (rest from reference TRBV19 and TRBJ1-2): DGGITQSPKYLFRKEGQNVTLSCEQNLNHDAMYWYRQDPGQGLRLIYYSQIVNDFQKGDIAEGYSVSREKKESFPLTVTSAQKNPTAFYLCASSIPPDYGYTFGSGTRLTVV.

V is TRBV7-2 and J is TRBJ2-7; possible D gene TRBD2, 5 bases. Germline CDR1 reads SGHTA; CDR2 reads FQGNSA. CDR3 length: 13 residues. Trimming shortened V by 4 bases and J by 0 bases, and 7 bases separated the two germline ends. CDR3 nucleotide sequence: TGTGCCAGCAGCTGGGAGAGCTCCTACGAGCAGTACTTC. This gives the protein CASSWESSYEQYF. The whole variable domain, filled in from reference TRBV7-2 and TRBJ2-7, reads GAGVSQSPSNKVTEKGKDVELRCDPISGHTALYWYRQSLGQGLEFLIYFQGNSAPDKSGLPSDRFSAERTGGSVSTLTIQRTQQEDSAVYLCASSWESSYEQYFGPGTRLTVT.

The V and J genes are TRBV5-8 and TRBJ1-1; the D gene is possibly TRBD1 (5 bases). The CDR3 is 13 residues long. Looked up from germline, CDR1 is SGHTS and CDR2 is YDEGEE. The V and J ends lost 0 bases and 6 bases respectively, with 9 bases between them. CDR3 DNA: TGTGCCAGCAGCTTGGTGGGGGAGGCTGAAGCTTTCTTT. It codes for CASSLVGEAEAFF.

The chain joins TRBV11-2 to TRBJ1-1, with 10 bases matching TRBD1. CDR1 and CDR2 from the germline V gene are SGHAT and FQNNGV. CDR3 length: 16 amino acids. V lost 7 bases and J lost 10; bases outside the gene matches: 18. The CDR3 reads CASTPPGTGVLGGAFF. The DNA of the CDR3 is TGTGCCAGCACCCCCCCCGGGACAGGGGTCCTGGGTGGAGCTTTCTTT.

CDR3 DNA: TGTGCCAGCAGCTTAAGTTCACCGGTCAATGAGCAGTTCTTC. This sequence encodes CASSLSSPVNEQFF. The chain employs TRBV11-2 and TRBJ2-1, with D hard to call. The CDR3 has 14 amino acids. Germline CDR1 SGHAT, CDR2 FQNNGV. Trimming left V 2 bases short and J 6 bases short, with 11 bases between.

The rearrangement joins TRBV13 to TRBJ2-4; TRBD1 might be the D (6 bases). Germline V lookup: CDR1 PRHDT, CDR2 FYEKMQ (reference sequence). The CDR3 loop spans 14 amino acids. The V and J ends lost 0 bases and 6 bases respectively, with 9 bases between them. CDR3 in amino acids: CASSLGTGRNIQYF. CDR3 bases: TGTGCCAGCAGCTTAGGGACAGGTAGAAACATTCAGTACTTC.

The chain has TRBV5-8 and TRBJ1-3; unclear D gene. V was trimmed by 4 bases and J by 0 bases, leaving 8 bases between them. Germline V CDR1 and CDR2: SGHTS, YDEGEE. There are 14 residues in the CDR3. Here the CDR3 DNA reads TGTGCCAGCAGCCGAAGCTACTCTGGAAACACCATATATTTT. Protein: CASSRSYSGNTIYF.